Below are 5 T cell receptor beta chains sequenced from a single sample in a study of cytomegalovirus exposure and HLA in healthy donors. The PCR ran on 60 Vbeta and 13 Jbeta primers. The assay was immunoSEQ multiplex PCR, and TCRdb's table has in-frame clones only and misses some. The top ten clones hold under 45% of a sample with more than 50,000 clones, 70% to 75% of them seen once. Sample: PBMCs. All receptors come from a man in his forties in good health and CMV-seropositive.

Only a few counts were recorded for this clone. V is TRBV13 and J is TRBJ2-7; possible D gene TRBD2, 5 bases. Germline loops: CDR1 PRHDT, CDR2 FYEKMQ (reference sequence). The CDR3 runs 12 residues. Deletions cut 3 bases from V and 4 bases from J, with 7 bases between. CDR3 coding DNA: TGTGCCAGCAGCTTTACGGGGTACGAGCAGTACTTC. It specifies CASSFTGYEQYF.

This chain links TRBV6-5 with TRBJ1-2, with TRBD1 matching over 7 bases. Germline V gives CDR1 MNHEY, CDR2 SVGAGI. The CDR3 consists of 14 residues. V was clipped by 5 bases and J by 6 bases; unmatched bases: 9. DNA of the CDR3: TGTGCCAGCAGTACCTTCCGACAGGGCCATGGCTACACCTTC. This encodes CASSTFRQGHGYTF.

V usage is TRBV5-1 and J usage is TRBJ1-1; D remains ambiguous. Trimming took off 0 bases at V and 0 bases at J, with 6 bases between the two ends. From germline, CDR1 is SGHRS and CDR2 YFSETQ. The length of the CDR3 is 14 residues. The CDR3 loop is CASSLAQMNTEAFF. The CDR3 bases are TGCGCCAGCAGCTTGGCTCAGATGAACACTGAAGCTTTCTTT.

The rearrangement joins TRBV6-5 to TRBJ2-3, with a weak D call TRBD1 (5 bases). The CDR3 consists of 11 residues. Trimming shortened V by 6 bases and J by 6 bases, and 7 bases separated the two germline ends. From germline, CDR1 is MNHEY and CDR2 SVGAGI. CDR3 protein: CASSRDDTQYF. CDR3 nucleotides: TGTGCCAGCAGCAGGGATGATACGCAGTATTTT.

The chain links TRBV11-2 to TRBJ1-1, with TRBD1 as a possible D gene (5 bases). Germline CDR1 reads SGHAT; CDR2 reads FQNNGV. Trimming pared 5 bases from V and 4 bases from J, leaving 17 bases between. This CDR3 has 15 amino acids. The CDR3 bases are TGTGCCAGCAGCCCAACAGGTCTTCAGGTCACTGAAGCTTTCTTT. It encodes CASSPTGLQVTEAFF.